One and the same sample provided the 25 T cell receptor beta chains below, sequenced in a study of blood T cell repertoires in COVID-19. Some clones are missing from TCRdb's copy, which holds only in-frame ones; the method was immunoSEQ multiplex PCR. The table shows 280,000 or so clones, with roughly 88% occurring only once. The sample taken for sequencing was PBMCs or T cells enriched from blood (not recorded which). Receptors were obtained from a man aged 30-40 years who had recovered from COVID-19.

This chain links TRBV6-2 or TRBV6-3 with TRBJ1-6, with TRBD1 identical over 7 bases. The ends lost 6 bases at V and 7 bases at J; junction bases unmatched: 9. The CDR3 spans 15 residues. Germline values: CDR1 MNHEY, CDR2 SVGEGT. The CDR3 DNA follows: TGTGCCAGCAGCCCCTTCGGGACAGCCAATTCACCCCTCCACTTT. The encoded protein is CASSPFGTANSPLHF.

The chain has TRBV14 and TRBJ2-7; 8 nucleotides line up with TRBD2. The trim removed 5 bases at V and 4 bases at J, leaving 10 bases unmatched. CDR1 and CDR2 (germline): SGHDN, FVKESK. CDR3 length: 15 residues. CDR3 in amino acids: CASSSSGLGLYEQYF. The CDR3 DNA follows: TGTGCCAGCAGCTCGTCGGGACTAGGCCTTTACGAGCAGTACTTC.

The count of this clone is one. The rearrangement links TRBV25-1 to TRBJ2-2; 10 nucleotides align to TRBD2. This CDR3 region has 16 residues. After removal of 3 bases from V and 4 bases from J, the junction contained 5 bases not matched to a gene. Germline CDR1 reads MGHDK; CDR2 reads SYGVNS. This chain's CDR3 is CASSDSGGARTGELFF. In DNA form, the CDR3 reads TGTGCCAGCAGTGACAGCGGGGGGGCCCGCACCGGGGAGCTGTTTTTT. Looking up the rest from reference TRBV25-1 and TRBJ2-2 gives the full variable domain: EADIYQTPRYLVIGTGKKITLECSQTMGHDKMYWYQQDPGMELHLIHYSYGVNSTEKGDLSSESTVSRIRTEHFPLTLESARPSHTSQYLCASSDSGGARTGELFFGEGSRLTVL.

The V call is TRBV7-8, the J call TRBJ1-6; D might be TRBD1 (5 bases). V lost 0 bases to trimming and J lost 7 bases, with 7 bases between them. The germline gives CDR1 SGHVS, CDR2 FQNEAQ. This CDR3 has 14 amino acids. CDR3 DNA sequence: TGTGCCAGCAGCTTAGCCCGACAGAATTCACCCCTCCACTTT. Its protein product is CASSLARQNSPLHF.

This clone has just one count. The chain combines TRBV27 with TRBJ1-6; D is uncertain. The germline V gene encodes CDR1 MNHEY and CDR2 SMNVEV (reference sequence). The V gene lost 0 bases and the J gene lost 6 bases, with 9 bases spanning the gap. The CDR3 sequence is 15 residues long. The CDR3 DNA reads TGTGCCAGCAGTTTATCGCGGCAAGTTAATTCACCCCTCCACTTT. Translated, it gives CASSLSRQVNSPLHF.

The CDR3 coding sequence is TGTGCCAGTAGTAATAAACGGGGGGGCACAGATACGCAGTATTTT. It is translated as CASSNKRGGTDTQYF. The chain links TRBV19 to TRBJ2-3; TRBD2 matches 7 bases. Germline V gene lookup returns CDR1 LNHDA and CDR2 SQIVND (reference sequence). The CDR3 length is 15 residues. Losses at the gene ends were 4 bases for V and 1 base for J; bases not matched to a gene: 5.

This chain joins TRBV12-3 or TRBV12-4 and TRBJ2-7, with D tentatively TRBD1 (5 bases). This CDR3 contains 13 residues. Between the trimmed V and J ends, which lost 6 bases and 2 bases, there was a span of 11 bases. The DNA for the CDR3 is TGTGCCAGCAGGCGGACACCCACCTACGAGCAGTACTTC. Translation gives CASRRTPTYEQYF.

The chain employs TRBV4-1 and TRBJ1-1; D gene ambiguous. This CDR3 has 15 residues. Trimming removed 0 bases at V and 6 bases at J, with 14 bases between. The germline V gene encodes CDR1 MGHRA and CDR2 YSYEKL. The CDR3: CASSQEWQIGAEAFF. CDR3 bases: TGCGCCAGCAGCCAAGAGTGGCAAATCGGGGCTGAAGCTTTCTTT.

V and J are TRBV7-2 and TRBJ1-5; D perhaps matches TRBD1 (5 bases). CDR1 SGHTA and CDR2 FQGNSA come from the germline V gene. V lost 3 bases, J lost 5 bases, and 8 bases lay in between. The CDR3 loop spans 13 amino acids. CDR3 coding DNA: TGTGCCAGCAGCTTCTGGGGCGATCAGCCCCAGCATTTT. Translating it yields CASSFWGDQPQHF.

CDR3 in amino acids: CASSDHPKVEDTGELFF. The CDR3, as DNA: TGCGCCAGCAGTGACCACCCGAAGGTTGAGGACACCGGGGAGCTGTTTTTT. The J gene is TRBJ2-2, the V gene TRBV10-1; D uncertain. The CDR3 contains 17 residues. Germline CDR1 is WNHNN and CDR2 is SYGVQD (reference sequence). The germline V and J ends were trimmed by 3 bases and 3 bases, with 17 bases remaining between them.

This chain connects TRBV7-9 to TRBJ2-3, with D possibly matching TRBD2 (6 bases). Trimming pared 0 bases from V and 6 bases from J, leaving 13 bases between. The germline V gene has CDR1 SEHNR and CDR2 FQNEAQ (reference sequence). This CDR3 contains 15 residues. CDR3 nucleotide sequence: TGTGCCAGCAGCTTAGCGAGCGGCCGGGGGGATACGCAGTATTTT. Translation: CASSLASGRGDTQYF.

The V call is TRBV2, the J call TRBJ2-2, with TRBD1 identical over 9 bases. The CDR3 is made up of 16 amino acids. Trimming took 11 bases from V and 0 from J; bases not matched to a gene: 10. Germline V gene data show CDR1 as SNHLY and CDR2 as FYNNEI. CDR3 DNA sequence: TGTGCCTCCAGGGACAGGGCCTTCGCGAACACCGGGGAGCTGTTTTTT. This codes for CASRDRAFANTGELFF.

V gene TRBV2 combines with J gene TRBJ2-2, with TRBD1 matching 11 bases. The CDR3 is 16 amino acids. The V segment lost 6 bases and the J segment 4 bases; nucleotides outside the gene matches: 7. Germline lookup yields CDR1 SNHLY and CDR2 FYNNEI. The CDR3 is CASRQDRGLSTGELFF. As DNA, the CDR3 is TGTGCCAGCAGACAGGACAGGGGGCTTAGCACCGGGGAGCTGTTTTTT.

This rearrangement joins TRBV5-1 to TRBJ1-1, with 7 bases fitting TRBD1. The CDR3 totals 13 residues. CDR1 SGHRS and CDR2 YFSETQ come from the germline V gene. V trimming: 3 bases; J trimming: 6 bases; junction bases outside the gene matches: 5. The CDR3, as DNA: TGCGCCAGCAGCTATTACAGGGGCGCTGAAGCTTTCTTT. This sequence encodes CASSYYRGAEAFF.

The chain employs TRBV5-1 and TRBJ1-2; D might be TRBD1 (5 bases). Germline CDR1 reads SGHRS; CDR2 reads YFSETQ. The CDR3 spans 16 residues. Trimming cost V 3 bases and J 4 bases, with 19 bases left between them. This CDR3 reads CASSYFGGTAGYGYTF. The CDR3, as DNA: TGCGCCAGCAGCTACTTTGGGGGGACCGCGGGCTATGGCTACACCTTC.

The chain combines TRBV9 with TRBJ2-6; 10 bases match TRBD2. The CDR3 totals 20 residues. V gave up 1 base and J gave up 1 base; unmatched junction bases: 11. CDR1 and CDR2 from the germline V gene are SGDLS and YYNGEE. CDR3 bases: TGTGCCAGCAGCGTACGTAGCGGGGGGCCGTATCATTCTGGGGCCAACGTCCTGACTTTC. It yields the protein CASSVRSGGPYHSGANVLTF.

The chain uses TRBV27 and TRBJ1-2; D is unclear. Deletions cut 6 bases from V and 0 bases from J, with 11 bases between. Germline V gives CDR1 MNHEY, CDR2 SMNVEV (reference sequence). The CDR3 is 14 amino acids. The CDR3 sequence is CASSNQWSNYGYTF. CDR3 bases: TGTGCCAGCAGCAATCAGTGGTCTAACTATGGCTACACCTTC.

The rearrangement joins TRBV7-9 to TRBJ2-7, with a weak D call TRBD1 (8 bases). Per germline, CDR1 SEHNR and CDR2 FQNEAQ (reference sequence). This CDR3 has 18 amino acids. The ends were cut back, 7 bases at V and 3 bases at J, with 28 bases in the middle. The CDR3 bases are TGTGCCAGCACCACAGGGGGGGAGTGGGGACAGGCGATCTACGAGCAGTACTTC. Translating it yields CASTTGGEWGQAIYEQYF.

The chain combines TRBV9 with TRBJ1-2; no clear D. Deletions cut 0 bases from V and 5 bases from J, with 8 bases between. From germline, CDR1 is SGDLS and CDR2 YYNGEE. The CDR3 is made up of 13 amino acids. Written as DNA, the CDR3 is TGTGCCAGCAGCGTAGACGCGTCATATGGCTACACCTTC. Protein: CASSVDASYGYTF.

This chain links TRBV6-2 or TRBV6-3 with TRBJ1-5; 7 bases agree with TRBD1. The CDR3 covers 16 residues. Trimming removed 5 bases from V and 1 base from J; junction bases left unmatched: 8. CDR1 is MNHEY, CDR2 SVGEGT, per germline. CDR3 sequence (DNA): TGTGCCAGCAGTGACTTGACAGGGAGAAGCAATCAGCCCCAGCATTTT. Translation gives CASSDLTGRSNQPQHF.

V and J are TRBV7-2 and TRBJ1-6, with D tentatively TRBD1 (6 bases). The CDR3 has 16 residues. Germline lookup yields CDR1 SGHTA and CDR2 FQGNSA. V was cut by 5 bases and J by 7 bases, with 18 bases left in between. CDR3 sequence (DNA): TGTGCCAGCAGCGCGGTGACCGGGACATGGAATTCACCCCTCCACTTT. Encoded protein: CASSAVTGTWNSPLHF. Complete variable domain (other parts from reference TRBV7-2 and TRBJ1-6): GAGVSQSPSNKVTEKGKDVELRCDPISGHTALYWYRQSLGQGLEFLIYFQGNSAPDKSGLPSDRFSAERTGGSVSTLTIQRTQQEDSAVYLCASSAVTGTWNSPLHFGNGTRLTVT.

The chain employs TRBV2 and TRBJ1-3; D gene ambiguous. Looked up from germline, CDR1 is SNHLY and CDR2 is FYNNEI. The CDR3 covers 13 residues. V lost 4 bases and J 9 bases, leaving 13 bases between the germline ends. The CDR3 loop reads CASSAYLGGTIYF. In DNA, the CDR3 is TGTGCCAGCAGTGCCTATTTAGGAGGCACCATATATTTT. Variable domain in full (rest from reference TRBV2 and TRBJ1-3): EPEVTQTPSHQVTQMGQEVILRCVPISNHLYFYWYRQILGQKVEFLVSFYNNEISEKSEIFDDQFSVERPDGSNFTLKIRSTKLEDSAMYFCASSAYLGGTIYFGEGSWLTVV.

The V gene is TRBV5-1, the J gene TRBJ2-2; 9 bases are shared with TRBD1. This CDR3 region has 16 residues. Trimming at V came to 4 bases and at J to 4 bases, leaving 8 bases not matched to a gene. Germline-derived CDR1 and CDR2 are SGHRS and YFSETQ. The CDR3 reads CASSRPGQGGTGELFF. The CDR3 nucleotides read TGCGCCAGCAGCCGACCGGGACAGGGAGGCACCGGGGAGCTGTTTTTT.

This chain connects TRBV24-1 to TRBJ1-2; D ambiguous. V was pared by 5 bases and J by 2 bases, with 8 bases between. Germline V gene lookup returns CDR1 KGHDR and CDR2 SFDVKD. The CDR3 has 13 amino acids. The CDR3 here is CATSGGRNYGYTF. Here the CDR3 DNA reads TGTGCCACCAGTGGCGGAAGGAACTATGGCTACACCTTC.

The chain joins TRBV30 to TRBJ2-3; tentatively, D is TRBD2 (6 bases). The V end was cut by 2 bases, the J end by 5 bases, with 17 bases between. CDR3 length equals 15 residues. Looked up from germline, CDR1 is GTSNPN and CDR2 is SVGIG (reference sequence). The CDR3 region is CAWSFWRAGGDTQYF. The CDR3 region has the DNA TGTGCCTGGAGTTTCTGGAGGGCAGGTGGAGATACGCAGTATTTT.